Shown below are 27 T cell receptor beta chains from a single sample sequenced in a study of early T cells in non-severe SARS-CoV-2 infection. MiXCR was run by TCRdb on the 5' RACE reads, yielding one entry per CDR3 protein. This table holds about 60,000 distinct CDR3 sequences, about 9.9% found once. The sample was whole blood. These receptors all stem from an adult who was a healthcare worker with PCR-confirmed SARS-CoV-2 infection or an uninfected control (not recorded which).

This clonotype has just a few counts. This chain links TRBV29-1 with TRBJ1-2; the D is unclear. V was trimmed by 3 bases and J by 4 bases, leaving 9 bases between them. Germline-derived CDR1 and CDR2 are SQVTM and ANQGSEA. CDR3 size: 12 residues. The CDR3, as DNA: TGCAGCGTTGATGGTCAGTCCTATGGCTACACCTTC. Amino acids: CSVDGQSYGYTF.

V gene TRBV11-2 combines with J gene TRBJ2-2, with D uncertain. CDR1 and CDR2 from the germline V gene are SGHAT and FQNNGV. Between the trimmed V and J ends, which lost 5 bases and 6 bases, there was a span of 4 bases. This CDR3 has 11 amino acids. CDR3 DNA sequence: TGTGCCAGCAGCCACTCCGGGGAGCTGTTTTTT. This gives the protein CASSHSGELFF.

This clonotype was seen a few times. For the CDR3, the DNA is TGCGCCAGCAGCCAAGCCGGGACCCGCTCTGGGGCCAACGTCCTGACTTTC. Translated: CASSQAGTRSGANVLTF. The rearrangement joins TRBV4-1 to TRBJ2-6; D is tentatively TRBD1 or TRBD2 (5 bases each). Germline V gives CDR1 MGHRA, CDR2 YSYEKL. The length of the CDR3 is 17 residues. Trimming removed 1 base at V and 0 bases at J, with 10 bases between.

This clonotype has ten or more counts. This chain joins TRBV5-1 and TRBJ2-7; perhaps D is TRBD1 or TRBD2 (5 bases each). V lost 4 bases and J lost 0, with 14 bases in between. This CDR3 has 15 residues. Germline V gene sequence: CDR1 SGHRS, CDR2 YFSETQ. CDR3 DNA sequence: TGCGCCAGCAGCATAGGGACGGAAGGCTCCTACGAGCAGTACGTC. Translation: CASSIGTEGSYEQYV.

The chain carries TRBV5-4 and TRBJ2-2, with TRBD2 matching 12 bases. J was trimmed by 6 bases and V by 2 bases; bases with no gene match: 5. Germline V gives CDR1 SGHNT, CDR2 YYREEE (reference sequence). The length of the CDR3 is 16 residues. CDR3 coding DNA: TGTGCCAGCAGCTTACGACTAGCGGGGGCGGCCGGGGAGCTGTTTTTT. Its translation is CASSLRLAGAAGELFF.

This clonotype was seen at least ten times. V and J are TRBV5-8 and TRBJ1-1; no definite D call. This CDR3 spans 13 amino acids. The germline V gene has CDR1 SGHTS and CDR2 YDEGEE. Trimming pared 2 bases from V and 1 base from J, leaving 6 bases between. The CDR3 DNA follows: TGTGCCAGCAGCTTTAGGGAGAACACTGAAGCTTTCTTT. This translates into CASSFRENTEAFF.

As concerns this clonotype: A much more abundant neighbour one base away suggests this may be a read error. The chain employs TRBV7-2 and TRBJ2-2; D is ambiguous. This CDR3 is 15 amino acids long. In germline, CDR1 is SGHTA, CDR2 FQGNSA. V was shortened by 2 bases and J by 6 bases, with 13 bases between the two germline ends. CDR3 protein: CASSLLETTPGELFF. The CDR3 DNA reads TGTGCCAGCAGCTTATTGGAGACCACCCCCGGGGAGCTGTTTTTT.

The rearrangement uses TRBV30 and TRBJ2-2; D might be TRBD2 (5 bases). The germline V and J ends were trimmed by 8 bases and 5 bases, with 6 bases remaining between them. Looked up from germline, CDR1 is GTSNPN and CDR2 is SVGIG (reference sequence). The CDR3 sequence is 10 residues long. The CDR3 bases are TGTGCCCGGGGAACCGGGGAGCTGTTTTTT. Its protein is CARGTGELFF.

This clonotype was observed a few times. The chain recombines TRBV27 with TRBJ2-1; D ambiguous. Trimming cost V 5 bases and J 6 bases, with 5 bases left between them. Per the germline V gene, CDR1 is MNHEY and CDR2 is SMNVEV (reference sequence). This CDR3 has 11 amino acids. The chain's CDR3 is CASSEFNEQFF. The CDR3 DNA follows: TGTGCCAGCAGTGAGTTCAATGAGCAGTTCTTC.

This clonotype was seen a few times. V and J are TRBV3-1 and TRBJ1-2; TRBD1 might be the D (5 bases). V was pared by 3 bases and J by 8 bases, with 10 bases between. Germline CDR1 reads LGHDT; CDR2 reads YNNKEL (reference sequence). The CDR3 is made up of 12 amino acids. CDR3 region: CASSHQTDGYTF. DNA for the CDR3: TGTGCCAGCAGCCACCAGACAGACGGCTACACCTTC.

The chain recombines TRBV6-5 with TRBJ1-2; no clear D gene. V lost 1 base to trimming and J lost 6 bases, with 15 bases between them. Germline V CDR1 and CDR2: MNHEY, SVGAGI. The CDR3 length is 15 residues. Here the CDR3 reads CASSYYARTGNGYTF. In DNA, the CDR3 is TGTGCCAGCAGTTACTACGCCCGGACTGGCAATGGCTACACCTTC.

This clonotype was observed at least ten times. The chain couples TRBV6-1 to TRBJ2-5, with 7 bases that match TRBD1. Unmatched junction bases numbered 4, after V lost 3 bases and J lost 0 bases. The CDR3 sequence is 15 residues long. Germline V lookup: CDR1 MNHNS, CDR2 SASEGT. CDR3 sequence reads: CASSDSGTDQETQYF. The CDR3 DNA reads as TGTGCCAGCAGTGATAGTGGGACAGACCAAGAGACCCAGTACTTC.

In its sample, this clonotype was seen a few times. This rearrangement joins TRBV23-1 to TRBJ2-5; perhaps TRBD1 as D (5 bases). TRBV23-1 is identified as an open reading frame with a role that is uncertain. Trimming took off 2 bases at V and 3 bases at J, with 13 bases between the two ends. This CDR3 comprises 15 residues. For the CDR3, the DNA is TGCGCCAGCAGTCAAGTGACAGCGACAAAAGAGACCCAGTACTTC. As protein: CASSQVTATKETQYF.

This clonotype was seen ten or more times. V gene TRBV11-2 combines with J gene TRBJ2-1; tentative D call: TRBD2 (7 bases). This CDR3 region has 16 residues. Trimming stripped 3 bases from V and 6 bases from J, with 18 bases between. CDR1 is SGHAT, CDR2 FQNNGV, per germline. CDR3 DNA sequence: TGTGCCAGCAGCTTCCCCGGGGGGCCAGGAGGCAATGAGCAGTTCTTC. It codes for CASSFPGGPGGNEQFF.

This clonotype was observed many times. This chain connects TRBV6-5 to TRBJ2-2; D is uncertain. Germline CDR1 and CDR2: MNHEY and SVGAGI. This CDR3 contains 14 residues. With 2 bases removed from V and 2 bases from J, the gap between germline ends came to 6 bases. The CDR3 DNA reads as TGTGCCAGCAGTTACACGGCTAACACCGGGGAGCTGTTTTTT. Encoded protein: CASSYTANTGELFF.

This clonotype turned up a few times. CDR3 sequence reads: CAWKTLGRGLAGELFF. The CDR3 region has the DNA TGTGCCTGGAAAACTCTGGGCAGGGGGCTTGCCGGGGAGCTGTTTTTT. The J gene is TRBJ2-2, the V gene TRBV30; 8 bases map to TRBD1. J was trimmed by 6 bases and V by 4 bases; bases with no gene match: 13. The length of the CDR3 is 16 residues. Germline loops: CDR1 GTSNPN, CDR2 SVGIG (reference sequence).

There are a few counts of this clonotype. The chain uses TRBV18 and TRBJ1-1; 7 bases line up with TRBD1. CDR3 length: 14 amino acids. J was trimmed by 3 bases and V by 6 bases; bases with no gene match: 7. Germline values: CDR1 KGHSH, CDR2 LQKENI. The CDR3 region is CASSLDRAYTEAFF. The CDR3 DNA reads as TGTGCCAGCTCCCTCGACAGGGCGTACACTGAAGCTTTCTTT.

In nucleotides, the CDR3 is TGTGCCAGCAGCAGTGGAGCGGGGGGTTTCTACAATGAGCAGTTCTTC. Its protein is CASSSGAGGFYNEQFF. The chain is built from TRBV7-2 and TRBJ2-1; TRBD2 agrees at 9 bases. The trim removed 5 bases at V and 3 bases at J, leaving 8 bases unmatched. Germline V gene sequence: CDR1 SGHTA, CDR2 FQGNSA. The CDR3 runs to 16 residues.

The chain recombines TRBV6-1 with TRBJ1-1; 7 nucleotides match TRBD1. Germline-derived CDR1 and CDR2 are MNHNS and SASEGT. The CDR3 is 15 amino acids. With V trimmed by 3 bases and J by 1 base, 5 bases remained unmatched. The CDR3 spells CASSESQGTNTEAFF. The CDR3 DNA sequence: TGTGCCAGCAGTGAGTCACAGGGGACGAACACTGAAGCTTTCTTT.

This clonotype was picked up a small number of times. Here the CDR3 reads CASSLQEYTGELFF. The CDR3 DNA follows: TGTGCCAGCAGCTTACAAGAATACACCGGGGAGCTGTTTTTT. The chain joins TRBV7-8 to TRBJ2-2; D is uncertain. V lost 2 bases and J 3 bases, leaving 7 bases between the germline ends. The CDR3 is 14 amino acids. The germline gives CDR1 SGHVS, CDR2 FQNEAQ.

In its sample, this clonotype was seen a few times. The V gene is TRBV6-1, the J gene TRBJ1-2; 9 bases are shared with TRBD1. Germline CDR1 and CDR2: MNHNS and SASEGT. The CDR3 contains 16 residues. J lost 2 bases, V lost 0 bases, and 4 bases had no gene match. For the CDR3, the DNA is TGTGCCAGCAGTGAAGCTCTACAGGGGGCCAACTATGGCTACACCTTC. Protein product: CASSEALQGANYGYTF.

The chain couples TRBV21-1 to TRBJ1-2. TRBV21-1 is marked as a pseudogene. The CDR3 length is 15 residues. CDR3 nucleotides: TGTGCCAGCAGCTTTGACGCAGGCGCTAGTTATGGCTACACCTTC. Protein: CASSFDAGASYGYTF.

The J gene is TRBJ2-7, the V gene TRBV6-6; TRBD1 matches 10 bases. The germline CDR1 and CDR2 sequences are MNHNY and SVGAGI (reference sequence). With V trimmed by 5 bases and J by 1 base, 8 bases remained unmatched. The CDR3 length is 16 residues. The CDR3 DNA sequence: TGTGCCAGCAGTCCAAAGGGGGGACAGGGGTCCTACGAGCAGTACGTC. This sequence encodes CASSPKGGQGSYEQYV.

This clonotype has ten or more counts. The V and J genes are TRBV6-1 and TRBJ2-3, with D perhaps matching TRBD2 (5 bases). This CDR3 has 14 amino acids. From germline, CDR1 is MNHNS and CDR2 SASEGT. V was pared by 7 bases and J by 0 bases, with 11 bases between. CDR3 nucleotides: TGTGCCAGCAATTTCGGGGAAAGCACAGATACGCAGTATTTT. It is translated as CASNFGESTDTQYF.

The chain combines TRBV2 with TRBJ2-5; unclear D gene. Germline V CDR1 and CDR2: SNHLY, FYNNEI. The CDR3 covers 11 residues. Trimming took off 6 bases at V and 4 bases at J, with 6 bases between the two ends. The CDR3 spells CASRVLETQYF. CDR3 DNA: TGTGCCAGCAGAGTGTTAGAGACCCAGTACTTC.

There are a few counts of this clonotype. V and J are TRBV12-3 or TRBV12-4 and TRBJ2-7; D call uncertain. CDR3 length: 13 amino acids. Between the trimmed V and J ends, which lost 4 bases and 2 bases, there was a span of 9 bases. The CDR3 sequence: CASSSGPTYEQYV. The DNA for the CDR3 is TGTGCCAGCAGTTCAGGACCGACCTACGAGCAGTACGTC.

This clonotype was recorded a few times. This chain joins TRBV3-1 and TRBJ2-3, with D uncertain. The germline V and J ends were trimmed by 3 bases and 2 bases, with 3 bases remaining between them. The CDR3 extends over 12 amino acids. CDR1 and CDR2 from the germline V gene are LGHDT and YNNKEL (reference sequence). The CDR3 region is CASSHLTDTQYF. The CDR3 DNA reads as TGTGCCAGCAGCCATCTCACAGATACGCAGTATTTT.